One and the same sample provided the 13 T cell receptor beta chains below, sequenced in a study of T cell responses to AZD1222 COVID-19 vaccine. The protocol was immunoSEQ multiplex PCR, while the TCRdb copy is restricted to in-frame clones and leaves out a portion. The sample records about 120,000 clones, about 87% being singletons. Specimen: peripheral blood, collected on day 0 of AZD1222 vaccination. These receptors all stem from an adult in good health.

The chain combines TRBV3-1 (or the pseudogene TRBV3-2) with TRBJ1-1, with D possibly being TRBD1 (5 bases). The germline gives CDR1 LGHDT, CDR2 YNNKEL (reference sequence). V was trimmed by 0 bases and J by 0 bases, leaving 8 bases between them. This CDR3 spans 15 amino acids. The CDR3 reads CASSQETGMNTEAFF. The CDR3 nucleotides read TGTGCCAGCAGCCAAGAAACAGGCATGAACACTGAAGCTTTCTTT.

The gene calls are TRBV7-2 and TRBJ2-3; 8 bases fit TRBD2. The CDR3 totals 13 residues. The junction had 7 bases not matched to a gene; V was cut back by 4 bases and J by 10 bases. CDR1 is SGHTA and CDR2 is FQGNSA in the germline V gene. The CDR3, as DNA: TGTGCCAGCAGCTCAATTCGGGAGGGGGCGCAGTATTTT. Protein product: CASSSIREGAQYF.

DNA for the CDR3: TGTGCCAGCGACAAGGAAGATTCCTACGAGCAGTACTTC. It codes for CASDKEDSYEQYF. V and J are TRBV2 and TRBJ2-7; D is undetermined. The V gene's germline CDR1 is SNHLY and CDR2 FYNNEI. The CDR3 is made up of 13 amino acids. V gave up 8 bases and J gave up 1 base, with 12 bases separating them.

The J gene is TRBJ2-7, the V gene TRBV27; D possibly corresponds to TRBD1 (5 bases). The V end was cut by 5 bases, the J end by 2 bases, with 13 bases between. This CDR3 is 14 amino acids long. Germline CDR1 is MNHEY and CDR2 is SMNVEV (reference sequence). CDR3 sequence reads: CASSRQSGPYEQYF. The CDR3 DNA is TGTGCCAGCAGTCGACAGTCCGGCCCCTACGAGCAGTACTTC.

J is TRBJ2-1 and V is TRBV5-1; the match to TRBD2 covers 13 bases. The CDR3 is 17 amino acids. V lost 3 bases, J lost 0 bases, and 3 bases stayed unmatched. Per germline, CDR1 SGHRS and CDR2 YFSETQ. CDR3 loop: CASSSGLAGSSYNEQFF. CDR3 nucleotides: TGCGCCAGCAGCTCGGGACTAGCGGGAAGCTCCTACAATGAGCAGTTCTTC.

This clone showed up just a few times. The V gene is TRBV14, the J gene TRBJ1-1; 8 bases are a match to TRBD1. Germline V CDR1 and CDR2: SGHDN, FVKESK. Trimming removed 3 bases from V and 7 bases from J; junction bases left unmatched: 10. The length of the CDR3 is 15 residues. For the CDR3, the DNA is TGTGCCAGCAGCCAGCTGGGGCAGGGGGCGTTTGAAGCTTTCTTT. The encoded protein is CASSQLGQGAFEAFF. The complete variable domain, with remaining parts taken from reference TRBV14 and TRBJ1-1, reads EAGVTQFPSHSVIEKGQTVTLRCDPISGHDNLYWYRRVMGKEIKFLLHFVKESKQDESGMPNNRFLAERTGGTYSTLKVQPAELEDSGVYFCASSQLGQGAFEAFFGQGTRLTVV.

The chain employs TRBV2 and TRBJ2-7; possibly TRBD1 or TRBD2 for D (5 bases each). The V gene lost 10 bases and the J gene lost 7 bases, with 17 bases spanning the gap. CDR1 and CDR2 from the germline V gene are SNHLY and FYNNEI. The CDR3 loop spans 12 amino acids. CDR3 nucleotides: TGTGCCACCCGGGAAGGGGTGGGGGAGCAGTACTTC. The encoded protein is CATREGVGEQYF. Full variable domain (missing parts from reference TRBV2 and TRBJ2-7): EPEVTQTPSHQVTQMGQEVILRCVPISNHLYFYWYRQILGQKVEFLVSFYNNEISEKSEIFDDQFSVERPDGSNFTLKIRSTKLEDSAMYFCATREGVGEQYFGPGTRLTVT.

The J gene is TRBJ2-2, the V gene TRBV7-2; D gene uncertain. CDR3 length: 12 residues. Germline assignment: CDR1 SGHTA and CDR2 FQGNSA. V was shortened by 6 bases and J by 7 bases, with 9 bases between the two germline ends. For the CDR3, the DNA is TGTGCCAGCAGATTGGTGAACGGGGAGCTGTTTTTT. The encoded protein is CASRLVNGELFF.

CDR3 DNA: TGTGCCAGCAGAGGGACCGGGACTCATACGGGAGAGCAGTACTTC. It encodes CASRGTGTHTGEQYF. V gene TRBV6-5 combines with J gene TRBJ2-7; TRBD2 might be the D (6 bases). Germline CDR1 MNHEY, CDR2 SVGAGI. With 6 bases removed from V and 7 bases from J, the gap between germline ends came to 22 bases. The CDR3 loop spans 15 amino acids.

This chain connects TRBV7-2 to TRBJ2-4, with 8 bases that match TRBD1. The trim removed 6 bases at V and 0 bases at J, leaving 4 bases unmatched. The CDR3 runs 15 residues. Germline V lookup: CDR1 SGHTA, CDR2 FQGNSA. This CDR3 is CASRPTGAAKNIQYF. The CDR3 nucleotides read TGTGCCAGCAGGCCGACAGGGGCAGCCAAAAACATTCAGTACTTC.

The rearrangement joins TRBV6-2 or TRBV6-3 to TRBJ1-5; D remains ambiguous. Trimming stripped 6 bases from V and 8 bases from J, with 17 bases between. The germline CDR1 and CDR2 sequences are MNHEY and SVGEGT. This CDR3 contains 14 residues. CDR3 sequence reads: CASSPSLGRKPQHF. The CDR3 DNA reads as TGTGCCAGCAGCCCCTCGCTAGGGAGGAAGCCCCAGCATTTT.

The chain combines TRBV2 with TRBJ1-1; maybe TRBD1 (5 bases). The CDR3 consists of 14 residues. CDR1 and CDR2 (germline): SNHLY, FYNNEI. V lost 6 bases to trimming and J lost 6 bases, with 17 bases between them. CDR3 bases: TGTGCCAGCAGGGCCCGGGGGGTAAATCCTGAAGCTTTCTTT. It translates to CASRARGVNPEAFF.

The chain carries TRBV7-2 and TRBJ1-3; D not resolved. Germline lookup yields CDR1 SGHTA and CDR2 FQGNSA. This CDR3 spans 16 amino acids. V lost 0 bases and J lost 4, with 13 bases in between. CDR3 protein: CASSLAQALGGNTIYF. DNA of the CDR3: TGTGCCAGCAGCTTAGCGCAGGCCCTGGGGGGAAACACCATATATTTT.